Shown below are 7 T cell receptor beta chains from a single sample sequenced in a study of a mutant IDH1 vaccine in newly diagnosed glioma. Assay used: immunoSEQ multiplex PCR; TCRdb lists only in-frame clones, some missing. The sample records approximately 50,000 clones, roughly 91% being singletons. These TCRs' antigens remain unknown. Documented time point: week 35, safety follow-up. With topical imiquimod, each dose of the vaccine consisted of 300 ug of mutant IDH1 20-mer peptide. The source was PBMCs, collected from a glioma patient whose treatment included an IDH1 peptide vaccine. These receptors were taken from a woman between 40 and 50 years old with glioma.

This clone was counted once. V and J are TRBV7-2 and TRBJ2-7; D gene ambiguous. Germline V lookup: CDR1 SGHTA, CDR2 FQGNSA. V was shortened by 4 bases and J by 1 base, with 11 bases between the two germline ends. The CDR3 consists of 14 residues. The CDR3 here is CASSSNYNSYEQYF. CDR3 bases: TGTGCCAGCAGCTCTAACTACAATTCCTACGAGCAGTACTTC.

The rearrangement uses TRBV9 and TRBJ2-6, with D uncertain. The V and J ends lost 1 base and 0 bases respectively, with 8 bases between them. CDR1 and CDR2 (germline): SGDLS, YYNGEE. The CDR3 covers 16 residues. The CDR3 region is CASSVWASSGANVLTF. For the CDR3, the DNA is TGTGCCAGCAGCGTATGGGCGAGCTCTGGGGCCAACGTCCTGACTTTC.

The chain combines TRBV29-1 with TRBJ2-5; maybe TRBD1 (5 bases). This CDR3 has 11 amino acids. The V and J ends lost 7 bases and 4 bases respectively, with 10 bases between them. Germline assignment: CDR1 SQVTM and CDR2 ANQGSEA. CDR3 DNA: TGCAGCGGGGGCCCAGGAGAGACCCAGTACTTC. Translating it yields CSGGPGETQYF.

The V gene is TRBV18, the J gene TRBJ1-2; 7 bases agree with TRBD1. The junction had 5 bases not matched to a gene; V was cut back by 6 bases and J by 4 bases. CDR1 and CDR2 (germline): KGHSH, LQKENI. The CDR3 is 13 residues long. DNA for the CDR3: TGTGCCAGCTCCACCGGGACAGTCTATGGCTACACCTTC. Translated, it gives CASSTGTVYGYTF. The whole variable domain, remainder taken from reference TRBV18 and TRBJ1-2, is NAGVMQNPRHLVRRRGQEARLRCSPMKGHSHVYWYRQLPEEGLKFMVYLQKENIIDESGMPKERFSAEFPKEGPSILRIQQVVRGDSAAYFCASSTGTVYGYTFGSGTRLTVV.

The rearrangement joins TRBV4-1 to TRBJ2-7, with D unresolved. CDR1 is MGHRA and CDR2 is YSYEKL in the germline V gene. There are 17 residues in the CDR3. The V gene lost 0 bases and the J gene lost 3 bases, with 18 bases spanning the gap. CDR3 nucleotides: TGCGCCAGCAGCCAAGATCCAAGGTCCTCCTCCGACTACGAGCAGTACTTC. It yields the protein CASSQDPRSSSDYEQYF.

This clone appeared a single time. The chain links TRBV5-5 to TRBJ2-5; TRBD2 agrees at 13 bases. V lost 4 bases, J lost 2 bases, and 2 bases stayed unmatched. This CDR3 comprises 15 residues. CDR1 is SGHKS, CDR2 YYEKEE, per germline (reference sequence). CDR3 DNA: TGTGCCAGCAGCAAGGGACTAGCGGGGCAAGAGACCCAGTACTTC. Translated: CASSKGLAGQETQYF.

This chain joins TRBV6-1 and TRBJ2-7; maybe TRBD1 (5 bases). Trimming left V 5 bases short and J 2 bases short, with 13 bases between. Germline CDR1 MNHNS, CDR2 SASEGT. This CDR3 is built from 14 residues. The CDR3 spells CASSQQDPPYEQYF. CDR3 in DNA: TGTGCCAGCAGTCAACAGGACCCCCCCTACGAGCAGTACTTC.